This T cell receptor (beta chain) was retrieved from a study of radiotherapy plus CTLA-4 blockade in lung cancer (dated by TCRdb to 2017 to 2018). Regarding the complete study: Objective responses occurred in around 19% of enrolled patients, and around 29% achieved disease control.

CDR1 is given as SQVTM and CDR2 as ANQGSEA, both from the germline V gene. Counted from cysteine to phenylalanine, this CDR3 has 15 amino acids. Here the CDR3 DNA is all that survives: 45 bases in frame from base 1. V loses 5 bases of germline sequence and J loses 7 bases, and the interval between the two ends is 21 bases. Focal radiation therapy combined with CTLA-4 blockade (ipilimumab) was tested in patients with chemo-refractory metastatic non-small-cell lung cancer. The method was the immunoSEQ multiplex PCR assay. Here the immuneACCESS table is served through TCRdb, limited to in-frame sequences with V and J called. Missing clones are a known gap in these copies; in checked studies unresolved V genes cover under half, and the rest lacks a known reason. The sample contains more than 65,000 clones, around four fifths of them found a single time. The ten largest account for around 0.76% of the sample.

Study-wide conclusions, independent of this receptor: After treatment with radiotherapy and ipilimumab, TCR clones that came from tumors expanded in the peripheral blood. Increased serum interferon-beta after radiation, together with early dynamic changes in blood T cell clones, were reported to be the strongest predictors of response.

This clone appeared once. Its antigen is currently not known. Base qualities are not recorded, but no much larger clone differs from it by a single base. The rearranged chain carries TRBV29-1 and TRBJ2-1; the D segment could be TRBD2, given 7 matching bases. This receptor was identified in a human donor with non-small cell lung cancer who had stable disease on radiotherapy plus ipilimumab. The material was peripheral blood, obtained from a patient treated with radiotherapy plus ipilimumab. The DNA is TGCAGCGTTTCTCAGGGGAGGGCCTCTGGAAATGAGCAGTTCTTC. This yields the protein CSVSQGRASGNEQFF.